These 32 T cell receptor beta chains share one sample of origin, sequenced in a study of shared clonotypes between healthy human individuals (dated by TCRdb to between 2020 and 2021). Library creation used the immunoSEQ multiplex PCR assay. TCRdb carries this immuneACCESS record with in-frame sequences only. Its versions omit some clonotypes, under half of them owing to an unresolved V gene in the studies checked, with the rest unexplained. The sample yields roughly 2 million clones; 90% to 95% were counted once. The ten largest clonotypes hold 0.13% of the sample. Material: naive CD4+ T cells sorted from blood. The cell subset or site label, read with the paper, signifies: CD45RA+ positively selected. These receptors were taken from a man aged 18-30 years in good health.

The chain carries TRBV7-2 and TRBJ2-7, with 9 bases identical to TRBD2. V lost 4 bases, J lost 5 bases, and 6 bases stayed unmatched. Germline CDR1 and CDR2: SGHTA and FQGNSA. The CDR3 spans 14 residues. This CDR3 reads CASSSGTSFDEQYF. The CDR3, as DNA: TGTGCCAGCAGCTCCGGGACTAGCTTCGACGAGCAGTACTTC.

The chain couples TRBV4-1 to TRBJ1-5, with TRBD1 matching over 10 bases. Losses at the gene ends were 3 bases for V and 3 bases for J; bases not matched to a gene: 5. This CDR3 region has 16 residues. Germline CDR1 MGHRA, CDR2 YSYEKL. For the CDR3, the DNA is TGCGCCAGCAGCCACGGACAGGGGGGAAACAATCAGCCCCAGCATTTT. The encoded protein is CASSHGQGGNNQPQHF.

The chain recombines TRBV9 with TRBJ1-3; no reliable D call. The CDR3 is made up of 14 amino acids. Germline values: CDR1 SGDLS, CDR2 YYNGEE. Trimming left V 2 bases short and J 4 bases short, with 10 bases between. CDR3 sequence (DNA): TGTGCCAGCAGCGTGGTAGACGCCGGAAACACCATATATTTT. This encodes CASSVVDAGNTIYF.

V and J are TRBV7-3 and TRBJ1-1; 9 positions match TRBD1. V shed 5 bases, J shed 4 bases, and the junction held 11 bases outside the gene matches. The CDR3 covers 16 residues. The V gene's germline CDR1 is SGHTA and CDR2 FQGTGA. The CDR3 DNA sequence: TGTGCCAGCAGCCTCACAGGGGGCGGCTGGGCCACTGAAGCTTTCTTT. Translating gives CASSLTGGGWATEAFF.

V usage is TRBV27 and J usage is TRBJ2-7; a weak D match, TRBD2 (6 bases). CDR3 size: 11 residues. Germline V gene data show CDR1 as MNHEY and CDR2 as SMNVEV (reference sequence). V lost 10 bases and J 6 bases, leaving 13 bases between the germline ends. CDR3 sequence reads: CATTQGLEQYF. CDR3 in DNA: TGTGCCACAACCCAGGGACTCGAGCAGTACTTC.

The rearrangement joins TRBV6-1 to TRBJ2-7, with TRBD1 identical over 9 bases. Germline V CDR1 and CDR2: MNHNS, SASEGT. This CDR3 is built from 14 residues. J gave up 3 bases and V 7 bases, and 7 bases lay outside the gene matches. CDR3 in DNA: TGTGCCAGCACTGGGACAGGGCTTGGCTACGAGCAGTACTTC. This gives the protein CASTGTGLGYEQYF.

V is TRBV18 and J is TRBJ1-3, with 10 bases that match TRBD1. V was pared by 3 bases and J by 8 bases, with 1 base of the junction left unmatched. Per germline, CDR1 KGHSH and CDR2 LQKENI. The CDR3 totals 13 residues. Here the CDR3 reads CASSPGTGDTIYF. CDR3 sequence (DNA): TGTGCCAGCTCACCCGGGACAGGGGACACCATATATTTT.

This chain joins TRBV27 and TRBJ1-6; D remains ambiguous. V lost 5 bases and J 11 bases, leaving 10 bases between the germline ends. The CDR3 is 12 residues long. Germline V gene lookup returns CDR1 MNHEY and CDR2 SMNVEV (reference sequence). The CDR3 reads CASSAPGTPLHF. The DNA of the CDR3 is TGTGCCAGCAGTGCCCCCGGGACACCCCTCCACTTT.

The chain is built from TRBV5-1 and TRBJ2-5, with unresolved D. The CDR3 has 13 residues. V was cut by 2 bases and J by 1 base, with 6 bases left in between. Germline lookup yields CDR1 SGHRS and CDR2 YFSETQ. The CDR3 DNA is TGCGCCAGCAGCTTTCCACCCCAAGAGACCCAGTACTTC. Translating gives CASSFPPQETQYF.

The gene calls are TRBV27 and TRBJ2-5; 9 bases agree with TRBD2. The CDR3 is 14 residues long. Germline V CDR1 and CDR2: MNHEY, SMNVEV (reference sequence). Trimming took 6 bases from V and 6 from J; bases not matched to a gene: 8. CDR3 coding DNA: TGTGCCAGCAGCTCCGGGACTAGCAGGCAGACCCAGTACTTC. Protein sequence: CASSSGTSRQTQYF.

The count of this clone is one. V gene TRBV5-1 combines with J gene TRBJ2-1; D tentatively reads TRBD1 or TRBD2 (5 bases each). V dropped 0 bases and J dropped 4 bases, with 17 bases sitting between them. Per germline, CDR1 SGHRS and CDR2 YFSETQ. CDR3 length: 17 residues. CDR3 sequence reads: CASSLDYGTRPYNEQFF. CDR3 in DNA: TGCGCCAGCAGCTTGGATTACGGGACGCGGCCTTACAATGAGCAGTTCTTC.

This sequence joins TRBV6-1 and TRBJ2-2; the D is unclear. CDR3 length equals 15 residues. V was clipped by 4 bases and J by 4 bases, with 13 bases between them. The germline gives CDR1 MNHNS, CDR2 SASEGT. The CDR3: CASSAIPELTGELFF. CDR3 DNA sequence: TGTGCCAGCAGTGCCATCCCTGAGCTCACCGGGGAGCTGTTTTTT.

The CDR3 sequence: CASRSGTGIYNSPLHF. The CDR3 region has the DNA TGTGCCAGTAGATCCGGGACAGGGATCTATAATTCACCCCTCCACTTT. The V and J genes are TRBV19 and TRBJ1-6; the match to TRBD1 covers 9 bases. Trimming removed 6 bases from V and 3 bases from J; junction bases left unmatched: 6. This CDR3 region has 16 residues. Germline CDR1 LNHDA, CDR2 SQIVND (reference sequence).

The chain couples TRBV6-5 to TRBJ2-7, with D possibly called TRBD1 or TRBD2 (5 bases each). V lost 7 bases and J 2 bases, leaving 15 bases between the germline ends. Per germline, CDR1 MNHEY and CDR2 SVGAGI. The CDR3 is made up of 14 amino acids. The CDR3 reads CASTEGPATYEQYF. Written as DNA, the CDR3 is TGTGCCAGCACAGAGGGACCCGCGACCTACGAGCAGTACTTC.

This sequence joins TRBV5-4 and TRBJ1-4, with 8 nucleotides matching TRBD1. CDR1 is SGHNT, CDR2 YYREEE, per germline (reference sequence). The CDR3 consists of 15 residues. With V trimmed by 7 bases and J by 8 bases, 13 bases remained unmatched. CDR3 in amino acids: CASELIGQGGEKLFF. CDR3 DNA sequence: TGTGCCAGCGAGCTGATAGGACAGGGCGGGGAAAAACTGTTTTTT. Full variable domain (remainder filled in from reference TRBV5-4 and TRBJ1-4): ETGVTQSPTHLIKTRGQQVTLRCSSQSGHNTVSWYQQALGQGPQFIFQYYREEENGRGNFPPRFSGLQFPNYSSELNVNALELDDSALYLCASELIGQGGEKLFFGSGTQLSVL.

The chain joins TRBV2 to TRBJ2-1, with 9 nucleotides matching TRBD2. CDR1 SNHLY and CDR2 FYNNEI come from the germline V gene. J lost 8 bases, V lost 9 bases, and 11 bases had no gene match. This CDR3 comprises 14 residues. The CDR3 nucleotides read TGTGCCAGTAGCGGGAGTGGCATCGTCGATGAGCAGTTCTTC. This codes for CASSGSGIVDEQFF.

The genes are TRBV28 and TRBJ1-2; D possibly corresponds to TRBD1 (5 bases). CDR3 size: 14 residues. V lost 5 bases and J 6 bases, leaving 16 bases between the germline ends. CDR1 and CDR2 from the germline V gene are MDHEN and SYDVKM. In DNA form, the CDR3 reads TGTGCCAGCAGTCCTCCGGGACCCTCCAATGGCTACACCTTC. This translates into CASSPPGPSNGYTF.

The CDR3 nucleotides are TGTGCCATCAGCCCCGCCAGGGAGGCAGATACGCAGTATTTT. This sequence encodes CAISPAREADTQYF. The chain employs TRBV10-3 and TRBJ2-3; weak D call: TRBD2 (6 bases). CDR1 is ENHRY and CDR2 is SYGVKD in the germline V gene. V lost 6 bases and J 4 bases, leaving 14 bases between the germline ends. There are 14 residues in the CDR3.

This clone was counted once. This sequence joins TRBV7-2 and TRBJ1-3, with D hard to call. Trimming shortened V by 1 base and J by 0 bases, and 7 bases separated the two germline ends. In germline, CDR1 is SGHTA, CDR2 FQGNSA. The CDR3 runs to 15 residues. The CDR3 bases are TGTGCCAGCAGCTTAGAACCAGGCTCTGGAAACACCATATATTTT. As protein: CASSLEPGSGNTIYF.

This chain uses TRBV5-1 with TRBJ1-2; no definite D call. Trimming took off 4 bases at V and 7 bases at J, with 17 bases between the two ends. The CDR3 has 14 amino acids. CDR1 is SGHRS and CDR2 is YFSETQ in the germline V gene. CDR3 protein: CASSPSGPIGGYTF. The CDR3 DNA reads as TGCGCCAGCAGCCCCAGCGGCCCCATAGGTGGCTACACCTTC.

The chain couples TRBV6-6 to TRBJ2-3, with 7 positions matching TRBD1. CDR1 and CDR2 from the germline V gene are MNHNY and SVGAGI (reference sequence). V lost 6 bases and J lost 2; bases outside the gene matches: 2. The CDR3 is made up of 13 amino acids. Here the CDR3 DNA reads TGTGCCAGCAGGGACAGGTCCACAGATACGCAGTATTTT. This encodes CASRDRSTDTQYF.

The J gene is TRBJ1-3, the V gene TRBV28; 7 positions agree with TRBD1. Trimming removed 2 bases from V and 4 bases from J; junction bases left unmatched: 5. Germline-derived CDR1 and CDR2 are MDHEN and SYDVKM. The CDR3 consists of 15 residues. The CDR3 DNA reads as TGTGCCAGCAGTTTAGGACAGGCCGTGGGAAACACCATATATTTT. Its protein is CASSLGQAVGNTIYF.

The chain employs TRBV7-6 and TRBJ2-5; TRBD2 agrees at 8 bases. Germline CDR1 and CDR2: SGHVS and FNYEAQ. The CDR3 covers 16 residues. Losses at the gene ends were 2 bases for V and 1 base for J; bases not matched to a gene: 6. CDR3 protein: CASSLLGLAGQETQYF. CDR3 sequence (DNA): TGTGCCAGCAGCTTATTGGGGCTAGCGGGCCAAGAGACCCAGTACTTC.

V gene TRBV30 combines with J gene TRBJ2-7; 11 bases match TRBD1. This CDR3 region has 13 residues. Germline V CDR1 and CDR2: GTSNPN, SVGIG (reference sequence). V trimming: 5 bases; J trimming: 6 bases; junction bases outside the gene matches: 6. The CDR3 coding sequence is TGTGCCTGGCGATGGACAGGGGGCCGCGAGCAGTACTTC. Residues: CAWRWTGGREQYF.

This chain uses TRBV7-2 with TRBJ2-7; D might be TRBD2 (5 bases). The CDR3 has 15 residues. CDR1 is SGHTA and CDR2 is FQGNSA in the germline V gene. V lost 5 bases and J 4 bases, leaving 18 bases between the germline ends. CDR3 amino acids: CASSKAPPGFYEQYF. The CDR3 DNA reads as TGTGCCAGCAGCAAAGCGCCACCGGGGTTTTACGAGCAGTACTTC.

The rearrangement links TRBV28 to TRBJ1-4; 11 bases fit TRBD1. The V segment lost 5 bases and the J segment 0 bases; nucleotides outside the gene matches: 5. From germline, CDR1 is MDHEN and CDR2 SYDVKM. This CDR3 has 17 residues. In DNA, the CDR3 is TGTGCCAGCAGTCGTCCGGGACAGGGGGCAACTAATGAAAAACTGTTTTTT. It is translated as CASSRPGQGATNEKLFF.

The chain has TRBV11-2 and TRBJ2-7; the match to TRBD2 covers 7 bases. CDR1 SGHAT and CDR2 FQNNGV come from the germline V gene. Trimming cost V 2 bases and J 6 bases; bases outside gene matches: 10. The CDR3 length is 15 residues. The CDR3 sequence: CASSLNTGGPLEQYF. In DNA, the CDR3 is TGTGCCAGCAGCTTAAACACGGGAGGCCCTCTCGAGCAGTACTTC.

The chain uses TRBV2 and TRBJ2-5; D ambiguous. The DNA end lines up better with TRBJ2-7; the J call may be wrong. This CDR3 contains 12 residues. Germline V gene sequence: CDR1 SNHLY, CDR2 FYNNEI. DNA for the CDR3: TGTGCCAGCAGTAGATCTACCTACGAGCAGTACTTC. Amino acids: CASSRSTYEQYF.

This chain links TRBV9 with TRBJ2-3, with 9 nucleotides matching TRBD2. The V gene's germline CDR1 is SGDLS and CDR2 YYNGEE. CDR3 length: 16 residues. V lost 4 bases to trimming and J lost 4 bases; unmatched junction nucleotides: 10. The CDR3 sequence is CASSQPGTSYSDTQYF. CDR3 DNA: TGTGCCAGCAGCCAACCAGGGACTAGCTATTCAGATACGCAGTATTTT.

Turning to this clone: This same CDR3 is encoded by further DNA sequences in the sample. The CDR3 spells CATRGYNEQFF. The CDR3 region has the DNA TGTGCCACCAGGGGCTACAATGAGCAGTTCTTC. The chain has TRBV15 and TRBJ2-1; no definite D call. The germline V gene encodes CDR1 LNHNV and CDR2 YYDKDF (reference sequence). Trimming cost V 6 bases and J 3 bases, with 3 bases left between them. CDR3 size: 11 residues.

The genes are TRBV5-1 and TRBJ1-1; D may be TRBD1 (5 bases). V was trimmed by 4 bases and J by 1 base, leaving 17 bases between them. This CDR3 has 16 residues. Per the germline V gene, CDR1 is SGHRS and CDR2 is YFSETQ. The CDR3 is CASSLPTGRTNTEAFF. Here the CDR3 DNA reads TGCGCCAGCAGCCTACCCACGGGACGGACGAACACTGAAGCTTTCTTT.

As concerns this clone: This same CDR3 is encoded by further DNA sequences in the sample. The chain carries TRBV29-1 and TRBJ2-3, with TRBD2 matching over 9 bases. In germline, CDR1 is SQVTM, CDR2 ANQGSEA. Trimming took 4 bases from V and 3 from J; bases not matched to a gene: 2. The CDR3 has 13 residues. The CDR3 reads CSVGGGATDTQYF. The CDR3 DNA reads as TGCAGCGTTGGCGGGGGGGCAACAGATACGCAGTATTTT.